This entry lists 15 T cell receptor beta chains sequenced from one sample in a study of T cell responses to AZD1222 COVID-19 vaccine. The repertoire was sequenced with immunoSEQ multiplex PCR; TCRdb's copy has only in-frame clones and lacks some. The sample includes approximately 190,000 clones, roughly 93% of them seen just once. This material consisted of peripheral blood, taken on day 0 of AZD1222 vaccination. These receptors originate from an adult in good health.

V gene TRBV10-3 combines with J gene TRBJ1-1, with 7 bases aligning to TRBD1. Germline trimming cut 9 bases from V and 1 base from J; bases unmatched to any gene: 11. This CDR3 is built from 15 residues. Per the germline V gene, CDR1 is ENHRY and CDR2 is SYGVKD. The CDR3: CAMRQGLDGNTEAFF. The CDR3, as DNA: TGTGCCATGCGACAGGGTTTGGACGGGAACACTGAAGCTTTCTTT.

J is TRBJ1-2 and V is TRBV13; 12 bases line up with TRBD1. CDR1 and CDR2 from the germline V gene are PRHDT and FYEKMQ (reference sequence). This CDR3 contains 18 residues. With 0 bases clipped from V and 5 bases from J, the junction kept 10 bases outside the gene matches. This CDR3 is CASSLGLRGDRGHYGYTF. For the CDR3, the DNA is TGTGCCAGCAGCTTAGGCCTAAGAGGGGACAGGGGGCATTATGGCTACACCTTC.

The chain employs TRBV28 and TRBJ1-2; tentative D call: TRBD1 (5 bases). The ends were cut back, 6 bases at V and 4 bases at J, with 12 bases in the middle. Germline loops: CDR1 MDHEN, CDR2 SYDVKM. The CDR3 is made up of 13 amino acids. The DNA for the CDR3 is TGTGCCAGCAGCACCAGGGTTGTCTATGGCTACACCTTC. Translation: CASSTRVVYGYTF.

The chain recombines TRBV24-1 with TRBJ2-7; D may be TRBD2 (7 bases). Trimming took off 8 bases at V and 6 bases at J, with 19 bases between the two ends. CDR3 length: 14 residues. The V gene's germline CDR1 is KGHDR and CDR2 SFDVKD. As DNA, the CDR3 is TGTGCCACCACGGCAGCGACGGGGGGCGGCGAGCAGTACTTC. It codes for CATTAATGGGEQYF.

The rearrangement links TRBV19 to TRBJ2-7; D ambiguous. The CDR3 is 14 residues long. Germline lookup yields CDR1 LNHDA and CDR2 SQIVND (reference sequence). The V gene lost 3 bases and the J gene lost 2 bases, with 11 bases spanning the gap. CDR3 sequence (DNA): TGTGCCAGTAGTATGTGGGAACGGACCTACGAGCAGTACTTC. Translating it yields CASSMWERTYEQYF.

This chain uses TRBV18 with TRBJ2-3; TRBD2 aligns across 10 bases. V dropped 5 bases and J dropped 6; count of bases not matched to a gene: 8. CDR1 KGHSH and CDR2 LQKENI come from the germline V gene. CDR3 length: 15 amino acids. This chain's CDR3 is CASSLEASGGDTQYF. The CDR3 nucleotides read TGTGCCAGCTCATTAGAGGCTAGCGGGGGTGATACGCAGTATTTT.

The chain carries TRBV5-4 and TRBJ2-2; D may correspond to TRBD1 or TRBD2 (6 bases each). CDR1 SGHNT and CDR2 YYREEE come from the germline V gene (reference sequence). V was cut by 7 bases and J by 4 bases, with 17 bases left in between. This CDR3 has 15 residues. This CDR3 reads CASGSRGVGTGELFF. The DNA for the CDR3 is TGTGCCAGCGGGTCGAGGGGGGTAGGCACCGGGGAGCTGTTTTTT.

The J gene is TRBJ2-7, the V gene TRBV9, with TRBD2 identical over 12 bases. Per germline, CDR1 SGDLS and CDR2 YYNGEE. This CDR3 is 17 amino acids long. The ends lost 6 bases at V and 10 bases at J; junction bases unmatched: 20. The CDR3 sequence: CASILRGLAGGPRFQYF. The CDR3 DNA follows: TGTGCCAGCATCCTTAGAGGGCTAGCGGGAGGGCCTAGGTTTCAGTACTTC.

This sequence joins TRBV28 and TRBJ1-5; D is ambiguous. CDR1 MDHEN and CDR2 SYDVKM come from the germline V gene. V was shortened by 5 bases and J by 8 bases, with 10 bases between the two germline ends. The CDR3 loop spans 12 amino acids. The chain's CDR3 is CASSTPTEPQHF. In nucleotides, the CDR3 is TGTGCCAGCAGTACCCCGACGGAGCCCCAGCATTTT. The variable domain in full, with the rest retrieved from reference TRBV28 and TRBJ1-5, is DVKVTQSSRYLVKRTGEKVFLECVQDMDHENMFWYRQDPGLGLRLIYFSYDVKMKEKGDIPEGYSVSREKKERFSLILESASTNQTSMYLCASSTPTEPQHFGDGTRLSIL.

CDR3 sequence (DNA): TGCGCCAGCAGTGTCGGGGGAACCTACAATGAGCAGTTCTTC. As protein: CASSVGGTYNEQFF. The rearrangement uses TRBV10-1 and TRBJ2-1, with a weak D call TRBD2 (6 bases). Trimming cost V 4 bases and J 2 bases, with 9 bases left between them. Germline-derived CDR1 and CDR2 are WNHNN and SYGVQD (reference sequence). This CDR3 has 14 residues.

CDR3 DNA sequence: TGTGCCAGCAGCTTAAAGGGGCCCTATGGCTACACCTTC. This translates into CASSLKGPYGYTF. The chain carries TRBV11-2 and TRBJ1-2; the D gene is possibly TRBD1 (5 bases). This CDR3 spans 13 amino acids. CDR1 and CDR2 (germline): SGHAT, FQNNGV. V dropped 2 bases and J dropped 4 bases, with 8 bases sitting between them. The variable domain in full, with the rest retrieved from reference TRBV11-2 and TRBJ1-2, is EAGVAQSPRYKIIEKRQSVAFWCNPISGHATLYWYQQILGQGPKLLIQFQNNGVVDDSQLPKDRFSAERLKGVDSTLKIQPAKLEDSAVYLCASSLKGPYGYTFGSGTRLTVV.

The chain joins TRBV7-2 to TRBJ1-4; no clear D. V shed 1 base and J shed 2 bases, with 8 bases lying between them. The germline V gene encodes CDR1 SGHTA and CDR2 FQGNSA. This CDR3 region has 15 residues. The CDR3 loop reads CASSLEAATNEKLFF. In nucleotides, the CDR3 is TGTGCCAGCAGCTTAGAGGCGGCTACTAATGAAAAACTGTTTTTT.

This clone was picked up one time. The V call is TRBV7-2, the J call TRBJ1-1, with D tentatively TRBD1 (5 bases). The CDR3 runs to 12 residues. In germline, CDR1 is SGHTA, CDR2 FQGNSA. Trimming left V 8 bases short and J 9 bases short, with 16 bases between. The DNA for the CDR3 is TGTGCCAGCGGGCTCGGGACGGAAAAAGCTTTCTTT. Its protein is CASGLGTEKAFF.

The rearrangement uses TRBV24-1 and TRBJ1-2; D unresolved. The V gene lost 5 bases and the J gene lost 4 bases, with 13 bases spanning the gap. Germline V gene data show CDR1 as KGHDR and CDR2 as SFDVKD. The CDR3 loop spans 14 amino acids. CDR3 DNA: TGTGCCACCAGTGCTCCTGACGGGAGCTATGGCTACACCTTC. This sequence encodes CATSAPDGSYGYTF.

The chain recombines TRBV5-4 with TRBJ1-2; D unclear. V gave up 0 bases and J gave up 2 bases, with 5 bases separating them. The CDR3 runs to 13 residues. Germline CDR1 is SGHNT and CDR2 is YYREEE (reference sequence). The CDR3 loop is CASSLGQNYGYTF. CDR3 in DNA: TGTGCCAGCAGCTTGGGGCAGAACTATGGCTACACCTTC.